The next 5 T cell receptor beta chains were all read from a single sample in a study of blood T cell repertoires in COVID-19. TCRdb's table, derived via immunoSEQ multiplex PCR, lists solely in-frame clones and lacks some. The sample includes about 230,000 clones, more than 65% seen only once; the top ten take around 2%. Sequencing was done on a sample of peripheral blood. The receptors shown here come from a man aged 40-55 years who had recovered from COVID-19.

V is TRBV5-6 and J is TRBJ1-2, with D tentatively TRBD1 (5 bases). CDR3 size: 13 residues. Germline CDR1 reads SGHDT; CDR2 reads YYEEEE. V was pared by 0 bases and J by 5 bases, with 8 bases between. Here the CDR3 reads CASSLEQVYGYTF. The CDR3 coding sequence is TGTGCCAGCAGCTTGGAACAGGTATATGGCTACACCTTC.

This chain uses TRBV7-2 with TRBJ1-1; possibly TRBD1 for D (5 bases). The germline V gene encodes CDR1 SGHTA and CDR2 FQGNSA. V dropped 3 bases and J dropped 3 bases, with 11 bases sitting between them. The CDR3 sequence is 14 residues long. CDR3 protein: CASSFQGGDTEAFF. The CDR3 DNA is TGTGCCAGCAGCTTTCAGGGAGGGGACACTGAAGCTTTCTTT.

For this clone: A much bigger clone sits one base away, suggesting this may be a read error. The chain has TRBV5-5 and TRBJ2-1; D is perhaps TRBD1 (6 bases). V was cut by 2 bases and J by 2 bases, with 8 bases left in between. There are 14 residues in the CDR3. Germline values: CDR1 SGHKS, CDR2 YYEKEE (reference sequence). Here the CDR3 DNA reads TGTGCCAGCAGCTTAGGACAGACCTACAATGAGCAGTTCTTC. Translating gives CASSLGQTYNEQFF.

V and J are TRBV4-1 and TRBJ2-7; 9 bases are a match to TRBD1. Trimming at V came to 1 base and at J to 3 bases, leaving 4 bases not matched to a gene. CDR3 size: 15 residues. Germline values: CDR1 MGHRA, CDR2 YSYEKL. CDR3 bases: TGCGCCAGCAGCCAAGTCTACAGGGGGCTCTACGAGCAGTACTTC. This gives the protein CASSQVYRGLYEQYF.

There are a few counts of this clone. The chain combines TRBV6-5 with TRBJ1-1; tentatively, D is TRBD1 (6 bases). The CDR3 totals 15 residues. Trimming took off 2 bases at V and 5 bases at J, with 15 bases between the two ends. Germline V CDR1 and CDR2: MNHEY, SVGAGI. This CDR3 is CASSYGTGMETEAFF. The CDR3 nucleotides read TGTGCCAGCAGTTACGGAACAGGGATGGAAACTGAAGCTTTCTTT.